One sample yielded the 17 T cell receptor beta chains listed below, sequenced in a study of tumor and adjacent non-tumor tissue in lung cancer. TCRbeta libraries were built with three rounds of nested PCR, modified from ARM-PCR. TCRdb reprocessed the multiplex PCR reads with MiXCR, giving one entry per CDR3 protein. This sample has 55,000 to 75,000 distinct CDR3 sequences, with 55% to 70% found just once. This sample's RNA came from whole unsorted tissue. The sequenced material came from lung tumor tissue. All receptors come from a man in his fifties with non-small cell lung cancer.

Ten or more counts support this clonotype. In nucleotides, the CDR3 is TGTGCCAGCAGTCTCCGGGACACCCCTGGTATCCCGAACACTGAAGCTTTCTTT. As protein: CASSLRDTPGIPNTEAFF. The V and J genes are TRBV6-1 and TRBJ1-1, with D perhaps TRBD1 (6 bases). Trimming cost V 5 bases and J 1 base, with 23 bases left between them. The germline V gene encodes CDR1 MNHNS and CDR2 SASEGT. This CDR3 spans 18 amino acids.

Comment on this clonotype: A much larger clone is a single base away; this may be a read error. The chain carries TRBV28 and TRBJ2-7, with TRBD2 matching over 8 bases. The CDR3 length is 14 residues. V trimming: 10 bases; J trimming: 4 bases; junction bases outside the gene matches: 12. The germline V gene encodes CDR1 MDHEN and CDR2 SYDVKM. The CDR3 loop reads CANRRGSGAYEQYF. CDR3 coding DNA: TGTGCCAACAGGCGGGGTAGCGGGGCGTACGAGCAGTACTTC. Full variable domain (outside the CDR3, taken from reference TRBV28 and TRBJ2-7): DVKVTQSSRYLVKRTGEKVFLECVQDMDHENMFWYRQDPGLGLRLIYFSYDVKMKEKGDIPEGYSVSREKKERFSLILESASTNQTSMYLCANRRGSGAYEQYFGPGTRLTVT.

In this sample, this clonotype turned up many times. This chain links TRBV29-1 with TRBJ2-2; 7 bases align to TRBD2. The CDR3 sequence is 14 residues long. In germline, CDR1 is SQVTM, CDR2 ANQGSEA. V lost 5 bases, J lost 7 bases, and 10 bases stayed unmatched. Written as DNA, the CDR3 is TGCAGCGTTCTACTAGCGCGGGTCAACGGGGAGCTGTTTTTT. Translation: CSVLLARVNGELFF.

This clonotype has a count of ten or more. This CDR3 reads CASSSPGAAQYF. The CDR3 DNA reads as TGTGCCAGCAGCTCTCCCGGTGCGGCCCAGTACTTC. The chain employs TRBV11-2 and TRBJ2-5; D not certain. V lost 4 bases, J lost 9 bases, and 12 bases lay in between. This CDR3 is 12 amino acids long. Germline V gene lookup returns CDR1 SGHAT and CDR2 FQNNGV.

In regard to this clonotype: At one end the junction does not follow the germline gene, possibly because of a read error. This chain connects TRBV6-5 to TRBJ2-1; D perhaps matches TRBD2 (5 bases). This CDR3 is built from 16 residues. Germline values: CDR1 MNHEY, CDR2 SVGAGI. In DNA, the CDR3 is TGTGCCAGCAGTAACTCGGTCACTAGTGGTAACAATGAGCAGTTCTTC. This translates into CASSNSVTSGNNEQFF.

This clonotype turned up a few times. This chain joins TRBV10-3 and TRBJ2-5; the D gene is possibly TRBD1 (5 bases). This CDR3 contains 15 residues. V lost 0 bases and J 4 bases, leaving 12 bases between the germline ends. CDR1 and CDR2 (germline): ENHRY, SYGVKD. CDR3 amino acids: CAISESNRWLETQYF. CDR3 in DNA: TGTGCCATCAGTGAGTCGAACAGGTGGCTAGAGACCCAGTACTTC.

Worth noting for this clonotype: A much larger clone differs by one base, so this may be a read error. The chain is built from TRBV20-1 and TRBJ2-3; the match to TRBD2 covers 12 bases. The CDR3 covers 15 residues. CDR1 is DFQATT and CDR2 is SNEGSKA in the germline V gene (reference sequence). V shed 4 bases, J shed 6 bases, and the junction held 8 bases outside the gene matches. The CDR3 spells CSATPTSGSGDTQYF. CDR3 bases: TGCAGTGCTACCCCGACTAGCGGGAGTGGGGATACGCAGTATTTT.

A word on this clonotype: This likely comes from a read error, as the CDR3 has no conserved phenylalanine or tryptophan at its end. V gene TRBV12-3 or TRBV12-4 combines with J gene TRBJ2-2; D is possibly TRBD2 (5 bases). This CDR3 spans 15 amino acids. The CDR3 region has the DNA TGTGCCAGCAGAATCTCGGGGATTGCCACCGGGGAACTGTTTTTA. Residues: CASRISGIATGELFL.

Concerning this clonotype: The missing conserved phenylalanine or tryptophan at the end of this CDR3 makes a read error likely. V usage is TRBV6-1 and J usage is TRBJ2-7; D is perhaps TRBD1 or TRBD2 (7 bases each). Trimming cost V 10 bases and J 6 bases, with 25 bases left between them. CDR1 is MNHNS and CDR2 is SASEGT in the germline V gene. This CDR3 comprises 15 residues. DNA for the CDR3: TGTGCCACCACTACTAGCGCACAGGGGAGAGGCGAGCAGTACTCC. Its translation is CATTTSAQGRGEQYS.

This clonotype was detected a few times. This may arise from a read error, as a much more abundant clone is one base away. The chain carries TRBV29-1 and TRBJ2-7; 8 bases line up with TRBD2. The CDR3 has 12 amino acids. After removal of 7 bases from V and 4 bases from J, the junction contained 6 bases not matched to a gene. The V gene's germline CDR1 is SQVTM and CDR2 ANQGSEA. This chain's CDR3 is CSATGLVYEQYF. The CDR3 DNA reads as TGCAGCGCCACGGGACTAGTGTACGAGCAGTACTTC.

A word on this clonotype: No conserved phenylalanine or tryptophan is present at the end of the CDR3, so a read error is the likely explanation. The V and J genes are TRBV25-1 and TRBJ2-7, with unresolved D. The V end was cut by 4 bases, the J end by 5 bases, with 6 bases between. Germline V gene sequence: CDR1 MGHDK, CDR2 SYGVNS. The CDR3 is made up of 11 amino acids. CDR3 sequence reads: CASSGEHEQYL. The CDR3 DNA follows: TGTGCCAGCAGTGGTGAACACGAGCAGTACTTA.

As regards this clonotype: A read error may explain this, as a much larger clone is one base away. The chain links TRBV6-1 to TRBJ2-1, with 8 positions matching TRBD2. The CDR3 runs 14 residues. From germline, CDR1 is MNHNS and CDR2 SASEGT. The CDR3: CPSRASGSRGEQFF. The CDR3 bases are TGTCCCAGCCGTGCTAGCGGGTCTCGGGGTGAGCAGTTCTTC.

As concerns this clonotype: Germline and junction disagree at one end, which may indicate a read error. This rearrangement joins TRBV29-1 to TRBJ2-3; a possible D gene is TRBD2 (6 bases). This CDR3 comprises 17 residues. The germline gives CDR1 SQVTM, CDR2 ANQGSEA. CDR3 in DNA: TGCAGTGTTGAAGATTGGCTGGGAGGATTTAGCGTAGATACGCAGTATTTT. This encodes CSVEDWLGGFSVDTQYF.

Concerning this clonotype: This may be a read error: a much more frequent sequence differs by one nucleotide. The genes are TRBV5-6 and TRBJ2-7; a weak D match, TRBD2 (5 bases). CDR1 and CDR2 (germline): SGHDT, YYEEEE. CDR3 size: 12 residues. Written as DNA, the CDR3 is TGTGCCAGCAGCGCACTAGGGTACGGGCAGTACTTC. This sequence encodes CASSALGYGQYF.

This clonotype showed up many times. The chain has TRBV13 and TRBJ2-7; 7 bases line up with TRBD1. Germline trimming cut 5 bases from V and 3 bases from J; bases unmatched to any gene: 13. Germline CDR1 is PRHDT and CDR2 is FYEKMQ (reference sequence). This CDR3 contains 16 residues. In DNA, the CDR3 is TGTGCCAGCAGCCCCAGGGGGATCGATAACCGCTACGAGCAGTACTTC. Its protein product is CASSPRGIDNRYEQYF.

Comment on this clonotype: A much bigger clone sits one base away, suggesting this may be a read error. The rearrangement links TRBV12-5 to TRBJ1-1; D might be TRBD1 (5 bases). CDR1 LGHNT and CDR2 FRNRAP come from the germline V gene. The CDR3 consists of 14 residues. The CDR3 bases are TGTGCTAGTGGTCCAGAGACAGTGAACAATGAAGCTTTCTTT. Protein sequence: CASGPETVNNEAFF.

This clonotype was detected a few times. One end of the junction is discordant with germline, which a read error may explain. The rearrangement uses TRBV6-5 and TRBJ1-5; unclear D gene. Germline CDR1 reads MNHEY; CDR2 reads SVGAGI. The CDR3 has 14 residues. The CDR3 here is CANSPVRDQGPQHF. As DNA, the CDR3 is TGTGCCAACAGTCCCGTTCGGGATCAAGGGCCCCAGCATTTT.